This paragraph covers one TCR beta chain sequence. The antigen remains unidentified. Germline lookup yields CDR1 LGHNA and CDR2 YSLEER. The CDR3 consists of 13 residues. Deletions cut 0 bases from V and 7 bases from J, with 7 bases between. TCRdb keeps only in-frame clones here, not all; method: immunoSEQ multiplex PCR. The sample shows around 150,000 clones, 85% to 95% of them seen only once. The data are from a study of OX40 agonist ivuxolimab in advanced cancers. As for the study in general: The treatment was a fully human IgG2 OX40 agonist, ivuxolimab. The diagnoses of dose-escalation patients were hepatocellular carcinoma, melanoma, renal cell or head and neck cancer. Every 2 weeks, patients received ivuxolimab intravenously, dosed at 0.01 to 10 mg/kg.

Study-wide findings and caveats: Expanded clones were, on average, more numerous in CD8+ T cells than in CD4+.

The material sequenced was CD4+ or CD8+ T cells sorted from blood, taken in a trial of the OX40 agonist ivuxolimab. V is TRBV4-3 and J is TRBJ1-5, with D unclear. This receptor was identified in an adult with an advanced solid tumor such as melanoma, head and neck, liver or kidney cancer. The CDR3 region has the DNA TGCGCCAGCAGCCAAGATCTATCGCAGCCCCAGCATTTT. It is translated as CASSQDLSQPQHF.